This TCR beta chain was sequenced for a study of blood T cell repertoires in COVID-19. As originally analysed: Researchers report that nucleated cell counts were estimated from reference gene primer amplification. TCRdb's table, derived via immunoSEQ multiplex PCR, lists solely in-frame clones and lacks some. D and trimming were read from the DNA, whereas the V and J calls and clone size are those reported in that table. This sample has roughly 340,000 clones, with about 87% found just once. Recruited during active infection, patients (from Seattle) were subsequently followed longitudinally. V dropped 3 bases and J dropped 3 bases, with 11 bases sitting between them. Germline CDR1 and CDR2: KGHDR and SFDVKD. This CDR3 spans 14 amino acids.

The chain carries TRBV24-1 and TRBJ2-7; D possibly corresponds to TRBD2 (5 bases). Source material: peripheral blood. This clonotype was sampled from a woman between 50 and 59 years old with COVID-19, enrolled during active disease. CDR3 in DNA: TGTGCCACCAGTGATGCGGGTCGCAACTACGAGCAGTACTTC. The encoded protein is CATSDAGRNYEQYF.